Below, one T cell receptor beta chain is given with its context. Losses at the gene ends were 4 bases for V and 10 bases for J; bases not matched to a gene: 6. CDR3 length: 13 amino acids. Germline CDR1 reads MNHEY; CDR2 reads SVGAGI. Original processing methods: The authors estimated nucleated cell counts from reference gene primer amplification. Clones were read by immunoSEQ multiplex PCR, and TCRdb kept only the in-frame ones, dropping some. V, J and clone size were drawn from that table, and D and trimming were deduced from the DNA. Of tens of thousands of clones in the sample, about 90% are singletons; the top ten hold around 13%. This entry belongs to a study of blood T cell repertoires in COVID-19. Study-level background: The study drew acute and convalescent COVID-19 samples from the United States, Italy and Spain. From T cells, B-cell-depleted T cells, or PBMCs came the material, which was cDNA or gDNA.

This clonotype originated in a human donor in a cohort sampled during active COVID-19. The chain links TRBV6-5 to TRBJ2-1, with 8 bases identical to TRBD2. The specimen sequenced was peripheral blood. DNA of the CDR3: TGTGCCAGCAGTTTCGGAGAGCGGGGGGAGCAGTTCTTC. It translates to CASSFGERGEQFF.